The 2 T cell receptor beta chains presented below share a single source sample, sequenced in a study of T-cell reconstitution after alpha-beta-depleted transplantation in children. Library preparation (for TCRbeta) was performed with unique molecular identifiers. TCRdb called the PCR reads again in MiXCR, with one record for every CDR3 protein. The sample holds about 290,000 distinct CDR3 sequences; over 9% are singletons and the top ten take 7.5%. The sample was PBMCs, taken before TCRalphabeta/CD19-depleted stem cell transplant. These receptor sequences come from a boy under two years old with acute myeloid leukemia, due to receive a stem cell transplant.

This clonotype was picked up many times. The chain joins TRBV9 to TRBJ1-2; D is unresolved. This CDR3 contains 14 residues. V lost 4 bases, J lost 4 bases, and 14 bases lay in between. Germline CDR1 is SGDLS and CDR2 is YYNGEE. This chain's CDR3 is CASSPRDASYGYTF. In DNA, the CDR3 is TGTGCCAGCAGCCCTCGGGATGCGTCCTATGGCTACACCTTC.

At least ten counts were recorded for this clonotype. The gene calls are TRBV29-1 and TRBJ2-3, with D tentatively TRBD1 (5 bases). This CDR3 has 14 amino acids. The V and J ends lost 4 bases and 1 base respectively, with 12 bases between them. Germline V gene lookup returns CDR1 SQVTM and CDR2 ANQGSEA. The CDR3: CSVGVAGRTDTQYF. As DNA, the CDR3 is TGCAGCGTTGGAGTGGCAGGGCGCACAGATACGCAGTATTTT.